This paragraph covers one TCR beta chain sequence. This specimen belongs to a study of T cell responses to AZD1222 COVID-19 vaccine. Some clones are missing from TCRdb's copy, which holds only in-frame ones; the method was immunoSEQ multiplex PCR. The sample has over 100,000 clones, about nine tenths seen once. Specimen: peripheral blood, collected 28 days after the second AZD1222 dose. The TCR sequence derives from an adult who received the AZD1222 COVID-19 vaccine.

The CDR3 DNA is TGTGCCAGCAGCTCTCGGGACAGGGCGAACACCGGGGAGCTGTTTTTT. As protein: CASSSRDRANTGELFF. V usage is TRBV11-1 and J usage is TRBJ2-2; TRBD1 matches at 9 bases. Germline-derived CDR1 and CDR2 are SGHAT and FQDESV (reference sequence). Unmatched junction bases numbered 3, after V lost 4 bases and J lost 0 bases. The CDR3 totals 16 residues.